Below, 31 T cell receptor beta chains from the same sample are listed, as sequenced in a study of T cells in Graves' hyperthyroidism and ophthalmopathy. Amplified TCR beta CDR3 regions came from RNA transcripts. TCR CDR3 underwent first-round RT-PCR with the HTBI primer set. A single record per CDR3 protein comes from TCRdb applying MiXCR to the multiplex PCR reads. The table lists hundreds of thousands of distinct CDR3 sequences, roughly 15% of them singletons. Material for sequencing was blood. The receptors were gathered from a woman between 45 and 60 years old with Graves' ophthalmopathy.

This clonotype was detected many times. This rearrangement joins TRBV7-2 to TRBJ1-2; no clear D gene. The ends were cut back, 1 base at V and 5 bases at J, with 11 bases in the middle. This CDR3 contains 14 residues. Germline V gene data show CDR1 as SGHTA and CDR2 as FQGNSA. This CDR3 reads CASSLGSQDYGYTF. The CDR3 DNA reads TGTGCCAGCAGCTTAGGGAGTCAGGATTATGGCTACACCTTC.

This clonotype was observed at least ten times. The CDR3 DNA follows: TGTGCCAGCTCACCACGAGCGGGCGAAGAGACCCAGTACTTC. It codes for CASSPRAGEETQYF. This chain links TRBV18 with TRBJ2-5, with D possibly matching TRBD2 (6 bases). Germline CDR1 is KGHSH and CDR2 is LQKENI. The CDR3 runs 14 residues. The V and J ends lost 1 base and 3 bases respectively, with 9 bases between them.

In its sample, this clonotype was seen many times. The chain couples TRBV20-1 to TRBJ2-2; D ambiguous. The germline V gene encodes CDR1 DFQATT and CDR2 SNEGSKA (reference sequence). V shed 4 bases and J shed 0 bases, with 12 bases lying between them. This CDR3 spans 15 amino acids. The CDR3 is CSATTWRSNTGELFF. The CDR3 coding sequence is TGCAGTGCTACGACCTGGCGCTCGAACACCGGGGAGCTGTTTTTT.

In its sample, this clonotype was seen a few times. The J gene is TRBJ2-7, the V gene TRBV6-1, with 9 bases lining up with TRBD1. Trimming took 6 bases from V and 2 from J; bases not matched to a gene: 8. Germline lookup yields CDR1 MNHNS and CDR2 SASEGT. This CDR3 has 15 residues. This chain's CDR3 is CASRKRTGAAYEQYF. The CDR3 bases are TGTGCCAGCAGAAAAAGGACAGGGGCAGCCTACGAGCAGTACTTC.

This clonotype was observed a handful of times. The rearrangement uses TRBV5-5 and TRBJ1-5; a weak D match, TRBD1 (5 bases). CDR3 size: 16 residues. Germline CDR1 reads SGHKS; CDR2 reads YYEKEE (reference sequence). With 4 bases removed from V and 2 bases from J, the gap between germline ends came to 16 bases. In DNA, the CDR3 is TGTGCCAGCAGCCGTGGGGCACGGGACGGCAATCAGCCCCAGCATTTT. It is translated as CASSRGARDGNQPQHF.

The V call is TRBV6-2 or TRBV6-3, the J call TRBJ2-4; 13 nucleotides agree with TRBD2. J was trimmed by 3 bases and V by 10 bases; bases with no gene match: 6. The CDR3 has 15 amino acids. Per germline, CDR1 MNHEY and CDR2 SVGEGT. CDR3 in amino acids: CATGLAGEYKNIQYF. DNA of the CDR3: TGTGCCACCGGACTAGCGGGGGAATACAAAAACATTCAGTACTTC.

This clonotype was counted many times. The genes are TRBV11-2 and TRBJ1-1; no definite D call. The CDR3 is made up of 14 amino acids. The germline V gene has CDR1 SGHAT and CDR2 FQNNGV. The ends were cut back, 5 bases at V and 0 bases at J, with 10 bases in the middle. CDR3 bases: TGTGCCAGCAGCGGTCATAGCATGAACACTGAAGCTTTCTTT. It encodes CASSGHSMNTEAFF.

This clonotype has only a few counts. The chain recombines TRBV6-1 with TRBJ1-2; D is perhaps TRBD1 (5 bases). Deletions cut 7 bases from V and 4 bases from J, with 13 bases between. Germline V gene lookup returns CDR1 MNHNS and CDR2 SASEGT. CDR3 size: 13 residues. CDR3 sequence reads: CASKGGVGYGYTF. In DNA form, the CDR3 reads TGTGCCAGCAAGGGAGGGGTCGGCTATGGCTACACCTTC.

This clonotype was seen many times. The CDR3 here is CASSPGTQSYEQYF. The CDR3 DNA follows: TGTGCCAGCTCACCCGGGACACAGTCCTACGAGCAGTACTTC. This sequence joins TRBV18 and TRBJ2-7, with D perhaps matching TRBD1 (6 bases). V lost 3 bases and J 1 base, leaving 10 bases between the germline ends. From germline, CDR1 is KGHSH and CDR2 LQKENI. This CDR3 is built from 14 residues.

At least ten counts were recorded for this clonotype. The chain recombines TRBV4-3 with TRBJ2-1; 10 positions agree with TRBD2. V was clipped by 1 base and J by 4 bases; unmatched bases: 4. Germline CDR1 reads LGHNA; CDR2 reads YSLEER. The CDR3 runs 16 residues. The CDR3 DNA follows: TGCGCCAGCAGCCAAGGGGGACTAGCGAGATACAATGAGCAGTTCTTC. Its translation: CASSQGGLARYNEQFF.

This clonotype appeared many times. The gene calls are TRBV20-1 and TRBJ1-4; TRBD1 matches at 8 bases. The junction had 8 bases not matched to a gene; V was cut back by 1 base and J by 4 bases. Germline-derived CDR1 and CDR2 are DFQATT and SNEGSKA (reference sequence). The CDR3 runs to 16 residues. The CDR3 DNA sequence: TGCAGTGCTAGAGTGGCGGGACAGGTGTATAATGAAAAACTGTTTTTT. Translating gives CSARVAGQVYNEKLFF.

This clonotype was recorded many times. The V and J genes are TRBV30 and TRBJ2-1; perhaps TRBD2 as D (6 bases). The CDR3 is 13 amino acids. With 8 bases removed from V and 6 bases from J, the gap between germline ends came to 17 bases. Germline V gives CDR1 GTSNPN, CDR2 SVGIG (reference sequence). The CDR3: CALGSGAGNEQFF. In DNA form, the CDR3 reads TGTGCCCTGGGATCGGGAGCGGGCAATGAGCAGTTCTTC.

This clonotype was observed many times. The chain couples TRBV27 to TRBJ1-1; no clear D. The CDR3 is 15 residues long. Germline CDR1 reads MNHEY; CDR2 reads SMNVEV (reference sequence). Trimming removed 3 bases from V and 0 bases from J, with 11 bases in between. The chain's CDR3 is CASSFFGRMNTEAFF. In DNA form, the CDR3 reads TGTGCCAGCAGTTTCTTCGGGCGCATGAACACTGAAGCTTTCTTT.

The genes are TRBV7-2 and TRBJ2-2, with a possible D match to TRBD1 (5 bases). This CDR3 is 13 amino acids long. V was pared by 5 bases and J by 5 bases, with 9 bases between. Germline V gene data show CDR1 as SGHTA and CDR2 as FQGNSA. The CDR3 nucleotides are TGTGCCAGCAGCGAACAGGTGACCGGGGAGCTGTTTTTT. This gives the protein CASSEQVTGELFF.

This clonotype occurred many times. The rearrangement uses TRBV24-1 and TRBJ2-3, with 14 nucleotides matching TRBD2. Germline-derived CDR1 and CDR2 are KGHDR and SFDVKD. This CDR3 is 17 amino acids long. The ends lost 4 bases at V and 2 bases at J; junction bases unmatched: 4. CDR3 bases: TGTGCCACCAGTGACCGGACTAGCGGGGGGCCCACAGATACGCAGTATTTT. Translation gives CATSDRTSGGPTDTQYF.

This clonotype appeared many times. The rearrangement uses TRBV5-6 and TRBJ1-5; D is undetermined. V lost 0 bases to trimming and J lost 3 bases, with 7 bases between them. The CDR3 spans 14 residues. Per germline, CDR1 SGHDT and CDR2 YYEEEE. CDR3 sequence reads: CASSLDRPNQPQHF. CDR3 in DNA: TGTGCCAGCAGCTTGGATCGGCCCAATCAGCCCCAGCATTTT.

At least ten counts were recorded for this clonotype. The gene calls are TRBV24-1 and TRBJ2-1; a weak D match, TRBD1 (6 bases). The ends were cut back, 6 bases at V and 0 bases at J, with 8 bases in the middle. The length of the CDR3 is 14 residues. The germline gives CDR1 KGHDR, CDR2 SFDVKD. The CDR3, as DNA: TGTGCCACCAGTACAGGGATCTCCTACAATGAGCAGTTCTTC. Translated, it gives CATSTGISYNEQFF.

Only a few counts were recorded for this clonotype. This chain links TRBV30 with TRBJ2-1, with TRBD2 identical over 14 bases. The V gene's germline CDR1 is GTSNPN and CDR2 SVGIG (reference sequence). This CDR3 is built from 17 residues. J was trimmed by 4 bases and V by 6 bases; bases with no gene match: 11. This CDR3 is CACKGLAGEGPYNEQFF. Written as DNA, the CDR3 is TGTGCCTGCAAGGGACTAGCGGGAGAAGGGCCTTACAATGAGCAGTTCTTC.

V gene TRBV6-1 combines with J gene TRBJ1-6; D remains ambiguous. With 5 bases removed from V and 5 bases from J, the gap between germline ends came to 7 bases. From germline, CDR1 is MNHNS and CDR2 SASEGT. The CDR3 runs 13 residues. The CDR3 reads CASSRPNNSPLHF. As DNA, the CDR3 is TGTGCCAGCAGTCGACCGAATAATTCACCCCTCCACTTT.

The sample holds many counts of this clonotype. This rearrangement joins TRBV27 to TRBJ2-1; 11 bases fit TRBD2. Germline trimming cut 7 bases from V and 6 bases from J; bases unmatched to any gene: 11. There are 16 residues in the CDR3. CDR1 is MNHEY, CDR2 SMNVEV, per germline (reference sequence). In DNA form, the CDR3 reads TGTGCCAGCACTGCACTAACTAGCGGGAGAACCAATGAGCAGTTCTTC. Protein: CASTALTSGRTNEQFF.

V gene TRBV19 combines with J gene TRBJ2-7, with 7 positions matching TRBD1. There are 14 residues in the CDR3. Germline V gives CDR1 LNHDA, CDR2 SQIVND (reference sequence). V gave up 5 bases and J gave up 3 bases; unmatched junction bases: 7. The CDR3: CASSDPGQIYEQYF. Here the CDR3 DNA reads TGTGCCAGTAGTGACCCGGGACAGATCTACGAGCAGTACTTC.

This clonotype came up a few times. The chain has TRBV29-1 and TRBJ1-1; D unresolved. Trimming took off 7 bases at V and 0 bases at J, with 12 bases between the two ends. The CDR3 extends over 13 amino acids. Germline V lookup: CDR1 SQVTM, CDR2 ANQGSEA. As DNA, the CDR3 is TGCAGCGCTACAAGGACGGTGAACACTGAAGCTTTCTTT. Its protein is CSATRTVNTEAFF.

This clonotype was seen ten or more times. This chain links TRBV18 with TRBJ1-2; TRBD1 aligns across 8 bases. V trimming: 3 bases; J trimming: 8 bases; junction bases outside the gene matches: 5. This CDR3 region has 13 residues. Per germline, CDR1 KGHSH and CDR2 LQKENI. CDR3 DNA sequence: TGTGCCAGCTCACCCGGACAGGGAGAGGGCTACACCTTC. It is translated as CASSPGQGEGYTF.

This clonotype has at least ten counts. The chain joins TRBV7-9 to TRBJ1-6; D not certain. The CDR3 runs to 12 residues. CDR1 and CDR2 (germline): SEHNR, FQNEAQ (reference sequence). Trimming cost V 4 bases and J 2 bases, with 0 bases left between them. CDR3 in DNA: TGTGCCAGCAGCTCCTATAATTCACCCCTCCACTTT. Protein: CASSSYNSPLHF. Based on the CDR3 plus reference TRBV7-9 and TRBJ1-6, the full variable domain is DTGVSQNPRHKITKRGQNVTFRCDPISEHNRLYWYRQTLGQGPEFLTYFQNEAQLEKSRLLSDRFSAERPKGSFSTLEIQRTEQGDSAMYLCASSSYNSPLHFGNGTRLTVT.

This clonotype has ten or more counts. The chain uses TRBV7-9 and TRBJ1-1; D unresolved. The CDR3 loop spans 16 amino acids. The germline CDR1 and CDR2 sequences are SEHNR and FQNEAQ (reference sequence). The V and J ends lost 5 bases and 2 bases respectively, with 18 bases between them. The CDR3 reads CASSAPFSGINTEAFF. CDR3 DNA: TGTGCCAGCAGCGCCCCATTTTCGGGAATAAACACTGAAGCTTTCTTT.

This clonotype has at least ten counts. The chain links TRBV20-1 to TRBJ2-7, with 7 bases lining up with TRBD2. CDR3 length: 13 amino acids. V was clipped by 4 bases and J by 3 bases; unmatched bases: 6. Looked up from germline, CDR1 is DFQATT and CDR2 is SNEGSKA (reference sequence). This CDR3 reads CSAMGGVGYEQYF. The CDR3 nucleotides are TGCAGTGCTATGGGAGGGGTCGGCTACGAGCAGTACTTC.

CDR3 amino acids: CASSDRLARTDTQYF. The CDR3 coding sequence is TGTGCCAGCAGTGACCGACTAGCGCGCACAGATACGCAGTATTTT. The rearrangement uses TRBV6-4 and TRBJ2-3; 8 positions agree with TRBD2. Trimming removed 2 bases from V and 1 base from J; junction bases left unmatched: 2. Germline CDR1 and CDR2: MRHNA and SNTAGT. The CDR3 runs 15 residues.

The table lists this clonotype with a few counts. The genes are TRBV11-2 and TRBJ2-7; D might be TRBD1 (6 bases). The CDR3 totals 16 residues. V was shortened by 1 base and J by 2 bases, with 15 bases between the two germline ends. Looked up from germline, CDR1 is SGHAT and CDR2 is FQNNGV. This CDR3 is CASSLVLGTHTYEQYF. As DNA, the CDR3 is TGTGCCAGCAGCTTAGTGTTAGGGACACACACCTACGAGCAGTACTTC.

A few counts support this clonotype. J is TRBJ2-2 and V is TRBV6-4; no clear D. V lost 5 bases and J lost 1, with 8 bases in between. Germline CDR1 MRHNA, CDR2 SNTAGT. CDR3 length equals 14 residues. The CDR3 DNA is TGTGCCAGCAGTACCCAGCAGAACACCGGGGAGCTGTTTTTT. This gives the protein CASSTQQNTGELFF.

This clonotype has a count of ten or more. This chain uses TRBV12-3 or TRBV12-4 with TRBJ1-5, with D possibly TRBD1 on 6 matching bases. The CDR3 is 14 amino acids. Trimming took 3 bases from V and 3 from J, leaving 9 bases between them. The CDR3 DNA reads TGTGCCAGCAGTTTCTCAGGGGACAATCAGCCCCAGCATTTT. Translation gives CASSFSGDNQPQHF.

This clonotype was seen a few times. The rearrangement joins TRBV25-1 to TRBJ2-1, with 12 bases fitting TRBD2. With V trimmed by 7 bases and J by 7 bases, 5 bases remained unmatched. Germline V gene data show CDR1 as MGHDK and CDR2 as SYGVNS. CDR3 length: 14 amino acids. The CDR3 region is CASTRLAGVNEQFF. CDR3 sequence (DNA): TGTGCCAGCACCCGACTAGCGGGAGTAAATGAGCAGTTCTTC.